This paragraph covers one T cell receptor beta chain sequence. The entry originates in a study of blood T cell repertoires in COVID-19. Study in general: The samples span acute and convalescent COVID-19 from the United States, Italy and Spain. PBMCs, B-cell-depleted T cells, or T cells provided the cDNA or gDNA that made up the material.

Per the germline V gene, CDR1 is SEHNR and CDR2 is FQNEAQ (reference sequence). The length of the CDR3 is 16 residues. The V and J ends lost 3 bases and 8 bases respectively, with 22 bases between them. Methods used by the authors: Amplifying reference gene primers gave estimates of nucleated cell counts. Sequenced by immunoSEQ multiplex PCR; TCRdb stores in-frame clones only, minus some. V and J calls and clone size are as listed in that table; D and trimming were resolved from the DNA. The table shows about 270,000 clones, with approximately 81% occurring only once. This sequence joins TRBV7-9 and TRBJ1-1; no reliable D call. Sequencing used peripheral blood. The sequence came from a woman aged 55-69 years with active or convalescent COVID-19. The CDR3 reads CASSFIISLGTGEAFF. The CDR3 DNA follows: TGTGCCAGCAGCTTTATAATAAGTCTGGGTACCGGGGAAGCTTTCTTT.